A selection of T cell receptor beta chains follows, all from one sample in a study of CD8 T cells in Susac syndrome. TCRdb recomputed calls from the immunoSEQ multiplex PCR reads with MiXCR, one row per CDR3 protein. The profile shows 100,000 to 150,000 distinct CDR3 sequences, around 95% of them singletons. The sample comprised CD4+ T cells from PBMCs. The receptors were gathered from a human donor in good health. Each CDR3 is given with its conserved first and last residue. Fields, in order: V gene, D gene, clone size, J gene, CDR3 protein, CDR3 DNA. A D gene is named only where the DNA matches it firmly. Expanded clones are given a class, and other clones once, few, many or no size at all.

V: TRBV6-5
D: TRBD2
size: once
J: TRBJ2-5
CDR3: CASSYGSGSDQETQYF
DNA: TGTGCCAGCAGTTACGGTAGCGGGAGCGACCAAGAGACCCAGTACTTC

V: TRBV30
D: .
size: .
J: TRBJ2-1
CDR3: CAWSVREQFF
DNA: TGTGCCTGGAGTGTACGTGAGCAGTTCTTC

V: TRBV20-1
D: TRBD2
size: .
J: TRBJ2-2
CDR3: CSAVDMTSGNTGELFF
DNA: TGCAGCGCAGTAGATATGACTAGCGGGAACACCGGGGAGCTGTTTTTT

V: TRBV4-3
D: .
size: .
J: TRBJ1-2
CDR3: CASSQDTGSGYGYTF
DNA: TGCGCCAGCAGCCAAGATACCGGGAGTGGCTATGGCTACACCTTC

V: TRBV20-1
D: TRBD1
size: .
J: TRBJ1-1
CDR3: CSAKGQGVMNTEAFF
DNA: TGCAGTGCGAAAGGGCAGGGGGTTATGAACACTGAAGCTTTCTTT

V: TRBV20-1
D: .
size: .
J: TRBJ2-3
CDR3: CSATGARSTDTQYF
DNA: TGCAGTGCTACAGGGGCACGTAGCACAGATACGCAGTATTTT

V: TRBV15
D: TRBD1
size: once
J: TRBJ2-7
CDR3: CATSRDGQDNYEQYF
DNA: TGTGCCACCAGCAGAGATGGACAGGATAACTACGAGCAGTACTTC

V: TRBV6-5
D: .
size: .
J: TRBJ2-1
CDR3: CASSSPHGDSYNEQFF
DNA: TGTGCCAGCAGTTCCCCCCACGGGGACTCCTACAATGAGCAGTTCTTC

V: TRBV20-1
D: TRBD2
size: .
J: TRBJ2-7
CDR3: CSARDWRESDHEQYF
DNA: TGCAGTGCTAGAGATTGGCGGGAGAGCGATCACGAGCAGTACTTC

V: TRBV7-9
D: .
size: .
J: TRBJ1-3
CDR3: CASSPTPGNTIYF
DNA: TGTGCCAGCAGCCCGACGCCTGGAAACACCATATATTTT

V: TRBV5-1
D: .
size: .
J: TRBJ2-1
CDR3: CASSRDGSDEQFF
DNA: TGCGCCAGCAGCCGCGACGGTTCGGATGAGCAGTTCTTC

V: TRBV20-1
D: TRBD1
size: .
J: TRBJ1-5
CDR3: CSARGTGATQLAQHF
DNA: TGCAGTGCTAGGGGGACAGGGGCGACCCAACTGGCCCAGCATTTT

V: TRBV6-5
D: TRBD1
size: .
J: TRBJ2-1
CDR3: CASSYFRQGEGRSSYNEQFF
DNA: TGTGCCAGCAGTTACTTCCGACAGGGGGAGGGCAGGAGCTCCTACAATGAGCAGTTCTTC

V: TRBV7-9
D: .
size: .
J: TRBJ2-3
CDR3: CASSYVLALTDTQYF
DNA: TGTGCCAGCAGCTACGTGCTAGCCCTCACAGATACGCAGTATTTT

V: TRBV5-1
D: .
size: .
J: TRBJ1-1
CDR3: CASSSQGYEAFF
DNA: TGCGCCAGCAGCTCACAGGGATATGAAGCTTTCTTT

V: TRBV6-2/TRBV6-3
D: .
size: .
J: TRBJ1-1
CDR3: CASSSTYGAEAFF
DNA: TGTGCCAGCAGTTCCACTTACGGCGCTGAAGCTTTCTTT

V: TRBV6-2/TRBV6-3
D: TRBD1
size: .
J: TRBJ1-3
CDR3: CASSNRDRAGNTIYF
DNA: TGTGCCAGCAGTAACCGGGACAGAGCTGGAAACACCATATATTTT

V: TRBV19
D: .
size: .
J: TRBJ1-1
CDR3: CASRRTATEAFF
DNA: TGTGCCAGTAGGCGGACAGCCACTGAAGCTTTCTTT

V: TRBV18
D: .
size: .
J: TRBJ1-1
CDR3: CASSPSGVAFF
DNA: TGTGCCAGCTCACCCTCCGGAGTGGCTTTCTTT

V: TRBV4-1
D: .
size: .
J: TRBJ2-2
CDR3: CASSSRAGETTGELFF
DNA: TGCGCCAGCAGTTCCCGAGCAGGGGAGACAACCGGGGAGCTGTTTTTT

V: TRBV7-2
D: .
size: .
J: TRBJ2-5
CDR3: CASTKREAETQYF
DNA: TGTGCCAGCACCAAACGGGAAGCGGAGACCCAGTACTTC

V: TRBV12-3/TRBV12-4
D: TRBD2
size: .
J: TRBJ2-1
CDR3: CASILQAGSYNEQFF
DNA: TGTGCCAGCATCCTACAAGCGGGGTCCTACAATGAGCAGTTCTTC

V: TRBV6-6
D: .
size: .
J: TRBJ1-1
CDR3: CASSYAGANTEAFF
DNA: TGTGCCAGCAGTTACGCAGGGGCCAACACTGAAGCTTTCTTT

V: TRBV5-1
D: TRBD1
size: once
J: TRBJ1-5
CDR3: CASSLSSGGGQPQHF
DNA: TGCGCCAGCAGCTTGTCGTCAGGGGGCGGGCAGCCCCAGCATTTT

V: TRBV4-3
D: .
size: .
J: TRBJ1-4
CDR3: CASSQVWTTLEKLFF
DNA: TGCGCCAGCAGCCAAGTTTGGACGACCCTAGAAAAACTGTTTTTT

V: TRBV27
D: .
size: .
J: TRBJ2-7
CDR3: CASSFNMVPGEQYF
DNA: TGTGCCAGCAGTTTTAACATGGTGCCCGGCGAGCAGTACTTC

V: TRBV18
D: .
size: .
J: TRBJ2-7
CDR3: CASSPTRGVLSSYEQYF
DNA: TGTGCCAGCTCCCCAACTAGGGGGGTTCTTTCCTCCTACGAGCAGTACTTC

V: TRBV30
D: .
size: once
J: TRBJ2-5
CDR3: CAWSRTVWTQYF
DNA: TGTGCCTGGAGTCGCACCGTCTGGACCCAGTACTTC

V: TRBV5-6
D: .
size: .
J: TRBJ1-2
CDR3: CASSLGVGYTF
DNA: TGTGCCAGCAGCTTAGGGGTCGGCTACACCTTC

V: TRBV11-2
D: TRBD2
size: .
J: TRBJ2-1
CDR3: CASSSAPGLAYNEQFF
DNA: TGTGCCAGCAGCTCCGCTCCGGGACTAGCCTACAATGAGCAGTTCTTC

V: TRBV12-3/TRBV12-4
D: TRBD2
size: once
J: TRBJ2-1
CDR3: CASSRGTTAEVMNEQFF
DNA: TGTGCCAGCAGCCGAGGGACTACCGCAGAGGTGATGAATGAGCAGTTCTTC

V: TRBV6-5
D: TRBD1
size: .
J: TRBJ1-2
CDR3: CASSYSPTGSDYGYTF
DNA: TGTGCCAGCAGTTACTCCCCGACAGGGAGCGACTATGGCTACACCTTC

V: TRBV5-5
D: TRBD1
size: .
J: TRBJ1-2
CDR3: CASSLRQGYGYTF
DNA: TGTGCCAGCAGCCTTAGACAGGGCTATGGCTACACCTTC

V: TRBV29-1
D: .
size: .
J: TRBJ1-2
CDR3: CSVALDSPYGYTF
DNA: TGCAGCGTTGCGTTGGACAGTCCCTATGGCTACACCTTC

V: TRBV7-9
D: TRBD1
size: .
J: TRBJ1-4
CDR3: CASSSRGQGPSGANEKLFF
DNA: TGTGCCAGCAGCTCTCGGGGACAGGGGCCCTCTGGTGCTAATGAAAAACTGTTTTTT

V: TRBV12-3/TRBV12-4
D: .
size: .
J: TRBJ1-1
CDR3: CASSQADGTEAFF
DNA: TGTGCCAGCAGTCAGGCGGACGGCACTGAAGCTTTCTTT

V: TRBV7-2
D: TRBD1
size: once
J: TRBJ2-3
CDR3: CASSSGTGGVDTQYF
DNA: TGTGCCAGCAGCTCGGGGACAGGGGGGGTAGATACGCAGTATTTT

V: TRBV7-2
D: .
size: .
J: TRBJ2-5
CDR3: CASSLARGRTSIRETQYF
DNA: TGTGCCAGCAGCTTAGCCAGGGGAAGGACCTCTATAAGGGAGACCCAGTACTTC

V: TRBV7-2
D: .
size: .
J: TRBJ2-3
CDR3: CASSSSLTTDTQYF
DNA: TGTGCCAGCAGCTCCTCGCTGACGACAGATACGCAGTATTTT

V: TRBV12-5
D: TRBD1
size: .
J: TRBJ2-7
CDR3: CASGLPRQGASYEQYF
DNA: TGTGCTAGTGGTTTGCCTCGACAGGGGGCATCCTACGAGCAGTACTTC

V: TRBV20-1
D: .
size: .
J: TRBJ1-1
CDR3: CSVQEHGDALDDTEAFF
DNA: TGCAGTGTCCAGGAACATGGGGATGCCCTGGACGACACTGAAGCTTTCTTT

V: TRBV12-3/TRBV12-4
D: TRBD1
size: .
J: TRBJ1-2
CDR3: CASSPGNRGGRGYTF
DNA: TGTGCCAGCAGTCCCGGAAACAGGGGAGGTCGTGGCTACACCTTC

V: TRBV25-1
D: .
size: .
J: TRBJ1-2
CDR3: CASSRDSQFYGYTF
DNA: TGTGCCAGCAGCCGGGACTCTCAGTTCTATGGCTACACCTTC

V: TRBV28
D: TRBD1
size: once
J: TRBJ2-7
CDR3: CASSPGQGWEQYF
DNA: TGTGCCAGCAGCCCGGGACAGGGGTGGGAGCAGTACTTC

V: TRBV2
D: .
size: .
J: TRBJ1-5
CDR3: CASSIQVQPQHF
DNA: TGTGCCAGCAGTATCCAAGTTCAGCCCCAGCATTTT

V: TRBV20-1
D: .
size: once
J: TRBJ2-7
CDR3: CSAESRLLNQGDEQYF
DNA: TGCAGTGCGGAATCCAGACTCCTAAATCAAGGGGACGAGCAGTACTTC

V: TRBV7-2
D: .
size: few
J: TRBJ2-3
CDR3: CASSLKDTQYF
DNA: TGTGCCAGCAGCTTAAAGGATACGCAGTATTTT

V: TRBV20-1
D: .
size: .
J: TRBJ2-7
CDR3: CSARDRTYEQYF
DNA: TGCAGTGCCCGTGACAGAACCTACGAGCAGTACTTC

V: TRBV7-2
D: .
size: .
J: TRBJ2-3
CDR3: CASSFSRTDTQYF
DNA: TGTGCCAGCAGCTTTTCCCGCACAGATACGCAGTATTTT

V: TRBV3-1
D: .
size: .
J: TRBJ1-5
CDR3: CASSPDSSYQPQHF
DNA: TGTGCCAGCAGCCCCGACAGCAGTTATCAGCCCCAGCATTTT

V: TRBV7-9
D: TRBD2
size: .
J: TRBJ2-7
CDR3: CASSPRWTSGRASPREQYF
DNA: TGTGCCAGCAGCCCACGTTGGACTAGCGGGAGAGCAAGTCCGCGCGAGCAGTACTTC

V: TRBV15
D: TRBD2
size: .
J: TRBJ2-3
CDR3: CATSRLLAGGLDTQYF
DNA: TGTGCCACCAGCAGGCTGCTAGCGGGGGGCCTAGATACGCAGTATTTT